The 8 T cell receptor beta chains listed next were all sequenced from one sample in a study of T cell responses to AZD1222 COVID-19 vaccine. Repertoires were generated with immunoSEQ multiplex PCR, while TCRdb's copy carries only in-frame clones and drops some. Altogether 120,000 to 150,000 clones are present, approximately 90% being singletons, with the ten largest covering 2.8%. Sequencing was performed on peripheral blood, taken on day 0 of MenACWY control vaccination. These receptor sequences come from an adult in good health.

The J gene is TRBJ1-5, the V gene TRBV6-1; possible D gene TRBD1, 5 bases. The CDR3 length is 16 residues. Trimming left V 0 bases short and J 2 bases short, with 11 bases between. Looked up from germline, CDR1 is MNHNS and CDR2 is SASEGT. CDR3 sequence: CASSEAGGIGNQPQHF. CDR3 sequence (DNA): TGTGCCAGCAGTGAAGCGGGGGGGATCGGCAATCAGCCCCAGCATTTT.

V gene TRBV9 combines with J gene TRBJ2-5; D may be TRBD2 (6 bases). Germline V gene sequence: CDR1 SGDLS, CDR2 YYNGEE. V was shortened by 3 bases and J by 4 bases, with 10 bases between the two germline ends. This CDR3 region has 13 residues. This CDR3 reads CASSAGTRETQYF. In DNA, the CDR3 is TGTGCCAGCAGCGCTGGGACTCGAGAGACCCAGTACTTC.

The table lists this clone with a few counts. This chain connects TRBV3-1 (or the pseudogene TRBV3-2) to TRBJ1-1; D not certain. This CDR3 has 13 amino acids. V lost 1 base and J 4 bases, leaving 7 bases between the germline ends. CDR1 is LGHDT and CDR2 is YNNKEL in the germline V gene (reference sequence). The CDR3 region is CASSQARGTEAFF. DNA for the CDR3: TGTGCCAGCAGCCAAGCCCGGGGCACTGAAGCTTTCTTT.

V is TRBV9 and J is TRBJ1-5, with D perhaps TRBD1 (6 bases). Germline V gives CDR1 SGDLS, CDR2 YYNGEE. Trimming took off 3 bases at V and 4 bases at J, with 14 bases between the two ends. The CDR3 totals 15 residues. The CDR3 nucleotides read TGTGCCAGCAGCGCCTGGGGGGGGACAAATCAGCCCCAGCATTTT. The encoded protein is CASSAWGGTNQPQHF. The variable domain in full, with the rest retrieved from reference TRBV9 and TRBJ1-5, is DSGVTQTPKHLITATGQRVTLRCSPRSGDLSVYWYQQSLDQGLQFLIQYYNGEERAKGNILERFSAQQFPDLHSELNLSSLELGDSALYFCASSAWGGTNQPQHFGDGTRLSIL.

V is TRBV28 and J is TRBJ2-7, with 8 nucleotides matching TRBD1. The CDR3 is 14 residues long. Germline CDR1 is MDHEN and CDR2 is SYDVKM. The V gene end was trimmed by 5 bases and the J gene end by 5 bases; junction bases not matched to a gene: 8. The CDR3 DNA reads TGTGCCAGCAGTCCCCGGACAGGGAGGAACGAGCAGTACTTC. This gives the protein CASSPRTGRNEQYF.

V usage is TRBV7-2 and J usage is TRBJ2-1; 9 bases agree with TRBD2. CDR3 length: 14 residues. Looked up from germline, CDR1 is SGHTA and CDR2 is FQGNSA. Trimming cost V 0 bases and J 10 bases; bases outside gene matches: 4. CDR3 sequence: CASSLAGTSPEQFF. The CDR3 nucleotides read TGTGCCAGCAGCTTAGCGGGGACTAGCCCCGAGCAGTTCTTC.

The CDR3 loop reads CSASPGMNQPQHF. The CDR3 DNA reads as TGCAGTGCTAGTCCCGGGATGAATCAGCCCCAGCATTTT. This chain links TRBV20-1 with TRBJ1-5; D unclear. Germline CDR1 and CDR2: DFQATT and SNEGSKA (reference sequence). V lost 3 bases to trimming and J lost 4 bases, with 10 bases between them. CDR3 length: 13 amino acids.

This chain uses TRBV4-2 with TRBJ2-2; TRBD2 is a possible D gene (5 bases). The germline V and J ends were trimmed by 8 bases and 3 bases, with 16 bases remaining between them. Germline V gene data show CDR1 as LGHNA and CDR2 as YNFKEQ. This CDR3 is 15 amino acids long. The CDR3: CASGERSWDTGELFF. CDR3 DNA: TGTGCCAGCGGCGAGCGGAGTTGGGACACCGGGGAGCTGTTTTTT.